Included here is one T cell receptor beta chain sequence, with context. Sample time point: pretreatment peripheral blood. Only in-frame clones appear in the TCRdb table, and some are missing; sequencing was by immunoSEQ multiplex PCR. The data contain tens of thousands of clones, roughly 78% of them seen just once; the ten biggest clones take up under 11%. The sample comes from a study of PD-L1 blockade in urothelial cancer. CDR3 length: 16 amino acids. V was pared by 3 bases and J by 4 bases, with 9 bases of the junction left unmatched. CDR1 is MDHEN, CDR2 SYDVKM, per germline. The V call is TRBV28, the J call TRBJ2-5, with 9 nucleotides matching TRBD1. The TCR originated in a man between 65 and 80 years old with urothelial cancer. This sample comprised PBMCs, obtained around atezolizumab (anti-PD-L1) treatment. CDR3 bases: TGTGCCAGCAGTTTGAACGACAGGGGGGGGCGAGAGACCCAGTACTTC. This gives the protein CASSLNDRGGRETQYF.